This T cell receptor (beta chain) was sequenced for a study of Ad26.COV2.S vaccination and SARS-CoV-2 variants. Treatment described: around 19 received Ad26.COV2.S at low or high dose, single or two shots; several received placebo; per-sample allocation not given. Repertoires come from day 63 after the first vaccine or placebo injection. The ends were cut back, 4 bases at V and 4 bases at J, with 17 bases in the middle. Per germline, CDR1 MNHEY and CDR2 SVGEGT. The CDR3 is 16 amino acids. Sequenced by immunoSEQ multiplex PCR; TCRdb stores in-frame clones only, minus some. The top ten hold about 4.6% of the sample, which has about 350,000 clones, about 89% seen once. A single count supports this clone.

Sequencing was performed on peripheral blood, taken in a trial of Ad26.COV2.S vaccine versus placebo. The sequence was obtained from a person aged 18-65 years who received the Ad26.COV2.S COVID-19 vaccine or a placebo. This chain joins TRBV6-2 or TRBV6-3 and TRBJ1-5; D unclear. CDR3 sequence: CASSSRQDVTNQPQHF. CDR3 DNA: TGTGCCAGCAGTTCCCGACAAGATGTTACGAATCAGCCCCAGCATTTT.